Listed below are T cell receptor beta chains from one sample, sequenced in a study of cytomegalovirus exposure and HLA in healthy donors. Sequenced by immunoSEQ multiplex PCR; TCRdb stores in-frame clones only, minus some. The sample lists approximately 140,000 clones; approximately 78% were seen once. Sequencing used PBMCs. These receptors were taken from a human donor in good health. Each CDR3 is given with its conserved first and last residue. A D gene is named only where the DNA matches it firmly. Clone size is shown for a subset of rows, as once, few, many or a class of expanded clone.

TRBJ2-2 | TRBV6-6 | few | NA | CASRAGLNTGELFF | TGTGCCAGCAGGGCGGGACTCAACACCGGGGAGCTGTTTTTT
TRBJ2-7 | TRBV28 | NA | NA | CASSLTQGLILYEQYF | TGTGCCAGCAGTTTGACCCAGGGCCTCATTCTTTACGAGCAGTACTTC
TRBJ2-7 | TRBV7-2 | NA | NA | CASSLSGYEQYF | TGTGCCAGCAGCTTATCAGGGTACGAGCAGTACTTC
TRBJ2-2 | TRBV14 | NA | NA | CASSQALGGELFF | TGTGCCAGCAGCCAAGCACTAGGGGGGGAGCTGTTTTTT
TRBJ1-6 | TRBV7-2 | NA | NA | CASSRQGSYNSPLHF | TGTGCCAGCAGCAGGCAGGGATCCTATAATTCACCCCTCCACTTT
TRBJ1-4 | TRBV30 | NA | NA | CAWSVNHGNEKLFF | TGTGCCTGGAGTGTGAATCACGGGAATGAAAAACTGTTTTTT
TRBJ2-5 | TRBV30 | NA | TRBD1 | CAWSVGIGGVETQYF | TGTGCCTGGAGTGTTGGTATAGGGGGCGTAGAGACCCAGTACTTC
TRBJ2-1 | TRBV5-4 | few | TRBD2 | CASSVSTGLVGYNEQFF | TGTGCCAGCAGCGTCAGTACGGGACTAGTGGGCTACAATGAGCAGTTCTTC
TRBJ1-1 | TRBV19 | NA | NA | CASSIEAFNTEAFF | TGTGCCAGTAGTATAGAAGCCTTCAACACTGAAGCTTTCTTT
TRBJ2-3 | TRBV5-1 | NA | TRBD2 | CASSLERGDTDTQYF | TGCGCCAGCAGCTTGGAACGGGGGGACACAGATACGCAGTATTTT
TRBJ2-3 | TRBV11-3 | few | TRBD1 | CASSFGTGMTDTQYF | TGTGCCAGCAGCTTCGGGACAGGGATGACAGATACGCAGTATTTT
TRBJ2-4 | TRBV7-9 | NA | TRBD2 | CSSSPIAGVLAKNIQYF | TGTTCCAGCAGCCCTATAGCGGGAGTGTTAGCCAAAAACATTCAGTACTTC
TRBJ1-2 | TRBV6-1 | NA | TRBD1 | CASSEQLAGGWGYTF | TGTGCCAGCAGTGAACAGCTGGCAGGGGGTTGGGGCTACACCTTC
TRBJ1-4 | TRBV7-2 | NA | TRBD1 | CASSWNRGPNEKLFF | TGTGCCAGCAGCTGGAACAGGGGGCCAAATGAAAAACTGTTTTTT
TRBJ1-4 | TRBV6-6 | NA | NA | CASSYTGSANEKLFF | TGTGCCAGCAGCTACACAGGGTCGGCTAATGAAAAACTGTTTTTT
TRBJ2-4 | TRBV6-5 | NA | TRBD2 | CASSSTSLAKNIQYF | TGTGCCAGCAGTTCGACTAGCTTAGCCAAAAACATTCAGTACTTC
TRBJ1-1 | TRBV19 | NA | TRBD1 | CASSPGQYVAFF | TGTGCCAGTAGTCCGGGACAGTACGTAGCTTTCTTT
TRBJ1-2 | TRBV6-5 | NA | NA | CASREGGNYGYTF | TGTGCCAGCAGGGAGGGGGGGAACTATGGCTACACCTTC